Here is one TCR beta chain with its context. V lost 0 bases and J lost 6, with 8 bases in between. Germline loops: CDR1 SGHKS, CDR2 YYEKEE (reference sequence). The CDR3 is 13 residues long. The data stem from a study of long-term antiretroviral therapy in people with HIV. It was version v3.0 of the immunoSEQ assay that was run at survey level. This table comes from immunoSEQ multiplex PCR, and its TCRdb copy is limited to in-frame clones, with some not included. The repertoire holds tens of thousands of clones, with about 90% as singletons. The source was unsorted PBMCs, collected 2 years after starting antiretroviral therapy. This rearrangement joins TRBV5-5 to TRBJ2-3; D not resolved. The receptor was isolated from a man aged 45 to 65 with HIV. CDR3 coding DNA: TGTGCCAGCAGCTTGGAGATCGGGGATACGCAGTATTTT. It translates to CASSLEIGDTQYF.